Reported below is one T cell receptor beta chain. Its antigen is unidentified. Other DNA sequences from this sample encode an identical CDR3 as well. J was trimmed by 2 bases and V by 0 bases; bases with no gene match: 1. Per the germline V gene, CDR1 is MNHNY and CDR2 is SVGAGI (reference sequence). This CDR3 region has 15 residues. Sequencing used immunoSEQ multiplex PCR; TCRdb keeps in-frame clones, though not all of them. Among around 2.5 million clones listed, 80% to 95% were seen once. This entry comes from a study of shared clonotypes between healthy human individuals. Whole-study findings and limits: Depth of sequencing was expected to influence donor clonotype sharing. Relative to clonotypes present in all four donors, those not shared had lower generation probabilities. The sharing of roughly 5% of naive CD4 clonotypes was seen across a few donors.

Healthy HIV-negative adults without recent acute infections or vaccinations served as donors. The receptor was derived from a man between 18 and 35 years old in good health. Some clones in this sample may be carry-over from other donors' samples. The material sequenced was naive CD4+ T cells from PBMCs. The sample's subset: CD45RA+ positively selected. This chain uses TRBV6-6 with TRBJ2-7; 10 bases line up with TRBD1. CDR3 sequence: CASSYSGQGPYEQYF. The CDR3 region has the DNA TGTGCCAGCAGTTACTCGGGACAGGGGCCCTACGAGCAGTACTTC.